This T cell receptor beta chain stems from a study of PD-L1 blockade in urothelial cancer. Study in general: Bladder-origin urothelial cancer in males covered twenty-five of 29 patients. The authors examined blood 3 weeks (second dose) and 6 weeks after treatment start.

The time point denotes: pretreatment peripheral blood. Each individual provided 1 to 8 samples (taken pretreatment and on-treatment). V gave up 3 bases and J gave up 6 bases; unmatched junction bases: 16. Germline-derived CDR1 and CDR2 are LGHNT and FRNRAP. The CDR3 is made up of 18 amino acids. Libraries were prepared by immunoSEQ multiplex PCR; TCRdb keeps only in-frame clonotypes and omits some of them. In the table there are 95,000 to 100,000 clones, roughly 84% of which are singletons. The clonotype originates from a man aged 60 to 75 with urothelial cancer. The chain combines TRBV12-5 with TRBJ2-3; TRBD2 agrees at 9 bases. Here the sequenced sample was PBMCs, taken around atezolizumab (anti-PD-L1) treatment. The chain's CDR3 is CASGFNPPAGGSKDTQYF. In DNA, the CDR3 is TGTGCTAGTGGTTTTAATCCTCCGGCGGGGGGGTCCAAGGATACGCAGTATTTT.